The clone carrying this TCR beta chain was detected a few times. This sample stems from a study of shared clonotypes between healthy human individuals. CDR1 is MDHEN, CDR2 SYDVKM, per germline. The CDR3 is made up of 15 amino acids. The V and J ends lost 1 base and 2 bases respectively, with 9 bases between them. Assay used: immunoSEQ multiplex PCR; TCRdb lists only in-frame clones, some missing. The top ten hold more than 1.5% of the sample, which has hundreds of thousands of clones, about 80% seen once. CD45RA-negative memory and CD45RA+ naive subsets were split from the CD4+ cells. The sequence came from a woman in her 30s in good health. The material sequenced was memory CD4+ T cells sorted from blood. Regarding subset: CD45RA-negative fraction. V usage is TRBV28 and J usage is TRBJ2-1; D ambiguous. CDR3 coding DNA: TGTGCCAGCAGTTTATTAGTTAGCACCTACAATGAGCAGTTCTTC. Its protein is CASSLLVSTYNEQFF.